These 3 T cell receptor beta chains were sequenced from one sample in a study of T cell repertoires in cytomegalovirus infection. TCRdb redid the calling of the reads with MiXCR, one entry per CDR3 protein. The repertoire holds over 300,000 distinct CDR3 sequences, with over 7.5% as singletons. The sequencing sample was made of PBMCs. These receptors originate from a human donor in good health (CMV status not recorded). Some clones in this sample may be carry-over from other donors' samples.

The chain is built from TRBV20-1 and TRBJ2-5; D may correspond to TRBD1 or TRBD2 (5 bases each). The CDR3 consists of 11 residues. Per the germline V gene, CDR1 is DFQATT and CDR2 is SNEGSKA (reference sequence). The V and J ends lost 5 bases and 4 bases respectively, with 8 bases between them. As DNA, the CDR3 is TGCAGTGCTGGGGACCGAGAGACCCAGTACTTC. This encodes CSAGDRETQYF.

As to this clonotype: No conserved phenylalanine or tryptophan ends this CDR3, so it is likely a read error. This chain uses TRBV19 with TRBJ1-3; D gene uncertain. CDR1 and CDR2 from the germline V gene are LNHDA and SQIVND (reference sequence). This CDR3 contains 14 residues. The CDR3 DNA sequence: TGTGCAAGTAAGGATCTCAGCTCTGGAAACACCATATATTTG. Translating it yields CASKDLSSGNTIYL.

This clonotype occurred a few times. The chain couples TRBV27 to TRBJ1-5, with D possibly TRBD1 on 6 matching bases. CDR3 size: 13 residues. The ends were cut back, 3 bases at V and 5 bases at J, with 8 bases in the middle. Looked up from germline, CDR1 is MNHEY and CDR2 is SMNVEV (reference sequence). The CDR3 loop is CASSFTGHQPQHF. The CDR3 nucleotides read TGTGCCAGCAGTTTTACAGGGCATCAGCCCCAGCATTTT.